The following is a T cell receptor beta chain sequence with its context. This clonotype has only a few counts. Its target antigen remains unknown. Within one base of it there is no much larger clone, and no base qualities were kept. This specimen comes from a study of T cells after yellow fever vaccination (dated by TCRdb to about 2019). Notes on the research overall: The SMART-Seq v4 Ultra Low Input RNA kit was used to prepare libraries from fractions with low cell numbers. Two healthy male donors, one aged 18 to 30 and one aged 30 to 40 years, made up the cohort. To follow T-cell clones before and after both primary and booster YFV17D yellow fever vaccination, bulk TCR alpha and beta repertoires underwent longitudinal sequencing. Blood was collected at multiple timepoints before and after primary and secondary immunization, and bulk PBMC replicates and cell subsets were isolated. Results and caveats for the whole study, not just this receptor: A small share of clonotypes was detected in both CD4 and CD8 compartments, with the overlap likely arising from convergent recombination. Compared with the primary T-cell response, the secondary T-cell response was faster but weaker, reaching its peak on day 5 rather than on day 15. Computational filtering was required because FACS-sorted repertoires could contain abundant contaminating clonotypes from the bulk population. Most clones expanded after primary vaccination were re-detected after the booster (almost 98% of CD4 and about 88% of CD8), suggesting broad memory maintenance. Only a couple of donors were included in the study, so the extent to which the findings can be generalized is limited.

The meaning of the sample's treatment or condition label: live attenuated yellow fever vaccine strain. At every blood-draw timepoint, two biological replicates of bulk PBMCs were collected. PBMCs were isolated from peripheral blood using a standard Ficoll-Paque protocol. RNA was extracted with TriZol from bulk PBMCs, CD4 and CD8 fractions, and dextramer-positive and dextramer-negative fractions. Trimming takes 5 bases off V and 7 bases off J; junction bases not matched to a gene: 11. The germline V gene (reference sequence) supplies CDR1 SEHNR and CDR2 FQNEAQ. There are 15 amino acids in the CDR3, from cysteine to phenylalanine inclusive. The sequence is cut down to CDR3 DNA, 45 bases in frame from base 1. TCR cDNA was synthesized by 5'RACE template switching, through which a universal primer site and unique molecular identifiers were introduced. Priming for cDNA synthesis came from both the TCR alpha and TCR beta constant segments. Libraries were amplified in two PCR steps, with sample barcodes and sequencing adapters added in the second step. Libraries were sequenced on Illumina HiSeq 2500 (2x100 bp) or NovaSeq (2x150 bp). On the study's bioinformatics: Reads were demultiplexed and collapsed into UMI consensus sequences with MIGEC, and V(D)J alignment was performed with MiXCR. Clonotypes responding to the vaccine were identified with edgeR on replicate PBMC samples, with the criteria of FDR below 0.01 and a log2 fold change above 5 up to day 15. CD4 or CD8 identity was assigned to each bulk clonotype according to whether the clonotype was present at higher abundance in the sequenced CD4 repertoire or the sequenced CD8 repertoire. Using fastp trimming at Q25 and MiXCR clonotype assembly, TCRdb reanalyzed the public sequencing data and kept in-frame beta chains. Every entry covers one CDR3 protein and lists the most common genes and DNA from its rows. TCRdb's processing, not the authors' own work, is the source of the V and J calls. A total of 450,000 to 600,000 distinct CDR3 sequences appear in this sample, about 13% of them only once. The ten largest clones add up to around 15% of the sample.

Rearrangement joined TRBV7-9 to TRBJ2-1; 7 junctional bases match TRBD1. The sample here was PBMCs, taken on the day of the yellow fever booster vaccination. The source of this sequence is a man in his thirties or forties who received the YFV17D yellow fever vaccine. The sequenced DNA: TGTGCCAGCAGCCACCAGGGGGATTCTCGGAATGAGCAGTTCTTC. This translates into CASSHQGDSRNEQFF.